This TCR beta chain was recorded in a study of post-analysis software for immune sequencing data. There are 12 residues in the CDR3. V was pared by 10 bases and J by 3 bases, with 5 bases of the junction left unmatched. Germline CDR1 is SNHLY and CDR2 is FYNNEI. Overall study results and limits: Higher frequency in patients than in controls was seen for several TRBV segments, with TRBV5-6, TRBV5-1 and TRBV20-1 among them.

Carried by the TCR beta cDNA libraries were unique molecular identifiers. One entry per CDR3 protein results from TCRdb running MiXCR on the PCR reads. The sample yields approximately 730,000 distinct CDR3 sequences, 40% to 55% seen once. Points on this clonotype: Its antigen remains unidentified.

Sequenced sample: blood. The chain couples TRBV2 to TRBJ2-5; 7 bases line up with TRBD2. The receptor was derived from a girl aged 5-17 years with multiple sclerosis. CDR3 in DNA: TGTGCCATCCCCCTAGCGGAAGAGACCCAGTACTTC. This gives the protein CAIPLAEETQYF.